These T cell receptor beta chains were read from a single sample in a study of CD8 T cells in Susac syndrome. TCRdb recomputed calls from the immunoSEQ multiplex PCR reads with MiXCR, one row per CDR3 protein. The sample consists of a few hundred thousand distinct CDR3 sequences, around 85% of them appearing once. Sequencing was done on a sample of CD8+ T cells from PBMCs. These receptors were collected from a human donor with multiple sclerosis. CDR3s include the opening cysteine and the closing phenylalanine or tryptophan. The D gene is left open where the match is weak. Where a row states a size, it is once, few, many or the class of an expanded clone; other rows omit it.

>.|TRBD2|TRBJ2-3|TRBV7-9
CASSFSGGGVTDTQYF
TGTGCCAGCAGCTTTAGCGGGGGAGGGGTCACAGATACGCAGTATTTT
>.|.|TRBJ1-1|TRBV7-9
CASSLVPSRGEAFF
TGTGCCAGCAGCTTAGTCCCATCTAGGGGTGAAGCTTTCTTT
>.|.|TRBJ1-1|TRBV6-1
CASRNGLNTEAFF
TGTGCCAGCAGAAACGGTTTGAACACTGAAGCTTTCTTT
>.|.|TRBJ2-5|TRBV7-9
CASSPNSGRFGETQYF
TGTGCCAGCAGCCCAAACTCCGGACGGTTTGGTGAGACCCAGTACTTC
>.|.|TRBJ2-7|TRBV15
CATSRDNGQTGEQYF
TGTGCCACCAGCAGAGATAACGGCCAGACGGGGGAGCAGTACTTC
>.|.|TRBJ1-2|TRBV12-3/TRBV12-4
CASTAQAFGDGYTF
TGTGCCAGCACCGCTCAGGCGTTCGGGGATGGCTACACCTTC
>.|.|TRBJ2-6|TRBV14
CASSPFVVSGANVLTF
TGTGCCAGCAGCCCATTCGTGGTCTCTGGGGCCAACGTCCTGACTTTC
>.|.|TRBJ2-7|TRBV28
CASSFVDGTYEQYF
TGTGCCAGCAGTTTCGTGGACGGAACCTACGAGCAGTACTTC
>.|.|TRBJ1-2|TRBV7-9
CASSPRGDPHSYGYTF
TGTGCCAGCAGCCCCCGGGGGGACCCTCATAGCTATGGCTACACCTTC
>once|.|TRBJ2-7|TRBV7-9
CASSSGRDFSYEQYF
TGTGCCAGCAGCTCAGGCCGGGACTTCTCCTACGAGCAGTACTTC
>.|.|TRBJ2-7|TRBV30
CAWSRTALEQYF
TGTGCCTGGAGTCGGACGGCCCTCGAGCAGTACTTC
>few|TRBD2|TRBJ2-5|TRBV20-1
CSARGGGAQETQYF
TGCAGTGCTAGAGGCGGGGGGGCCCAAGAGACCCAGTACTTC
>.|TRBD1|TRBJ1-2|TRBV4-1
CASSLWTGADYGYTF
TGCGCCAGCAGCCTGTGGACAGGGGCAGACTATGGCTACACCTTC
>.|TRBD1|TRBJ1-4|TRBV28
CASSSLSSGGRNEKLFF
TGTGCCAGCAGTTCGCTAAGCTCAGGGGGACGGAATGAAAAACTGTTTTTT
>.|.|TRBJ2-6|TRBV2
CASSEASSSSGANVLTF
TGTGCCAGCAGTGAAGCGAGTAGTTCCTCTGGGGCCAACGTCCTGACTTTC
>.|.|TRBJ2-1|TRBV5-6
CASSSGNILGNEQFF
TGTGCCAGCAGCTCCGGCAATATCCTGGGCAATGAGCAGTTCTTC